This T cell receptor (beta chain) is drawn from a study of T cell changes during pregnancy in multiple sclerosis. The V gene end was trimmed by 2 bases and the J gene end by 4 bases; junction bases not matched to a gene: 6. Germline loops: CDR1 MDHEN, CDR2 SYDVKM. CDR3 length: 17 amino acids. TCRdb's table, derived via immunoSEQ multiplex PCR, lists solely in-frame clones and lacks some. Of tens of thousands of clones in the sample, 85% to 90% were seen once. This sample comprised CD8+ T cells from peripheral blood mononuclear cells, obtained after pregnancy. The clonotype comes from a female donor with multiple sclerosis, enrolled in a pregnancy study. The chain has TRBV28 and TRBJ2-5; 14 bases match TRBD2. The CDR3 DNA sequence: TGTGCCAGCAGTTTACCCCCCGGGACTAGCGGGGGAGAGACCCAGTACTTC. This encodes CASSLPPGTSGGETQYF.